Below, one T cell receptor (beta chain) is given with its context. This table comes from immunoSEQ multiplex PCR, and its TCRdb copy is limited to in-frame clones, with some not included. The sample has approximately 50,000 clones, around 80% seen once. Germline values: CDR1 MNHEY, CDR2 SMNVEV (reference sequence). The CDR3 sequence is 12 residues long. Trimming left V 2 bases short and J 5 bases short, with 5 bases between. These data belong to a study of blood T cell repertoires in COVID-19. Study details: The origin of the acute and convalescent COVID-19 samples was the United States, Italy and Spain. From T cells, B-cell-depleted T cells, or PBMCs came the material, which was cDNA or gDNA.

The receptor's source is a man aged 65 to 79 with acute or convalescent COVID-19. Input material: peripheral blood. The chain couples TRBV27 to TRBJ2-3, with D hard to call. CDR3 sequence (DNA): TGTGCCAGCAGTTTAACACGAGATACGCAGTATTTT. Protein product: CASSLTRDTQYF.